This TCR beta chain was retrieved from a study of cytomegalovirus exposure and HLA in healthy donors. Overall study findings and caveats: Among TCR sequences, most were rare, though some public TCRs appeared in many donors. It was approximately 170 TCR beta chains that were listed as cytomegalovirus-associated.

This clone was found a few times. The antigen is unknown. This table comes from immunoSEQ multiplex PCR, and its TCRdb copy is limited to in-frame clones, with some not included. The data contain approximately 180,000 clones, 86% of them singletons. Germline V CDR1 and CDR2: MNHNS, SASEGT. The CDR3 loop spans 14 amino acids. V lost 8 bases, J lost 2 bases, and 4 bases stayed unmatched. The sample comprised PBMCs. The origin of this receptor is a man aged 18 to 29 in good health and CMV-seropositive. The V call is TRBV6-1, the J call TRBJ2-1; 9 bases are shared with TRBD2. For the CDR3, the DNA is TGTGCCAGCCTAAAGCGGGGGGCCTACAATGAGCAGTTCTTC. Residues: CASLKRGAYNEQFF.